This TCR beta chain was recorded in a study of MAIT cells during Salmonella Paratyphi A infection (dated by TCRdb to 2015 to 2018). As for the study more broadly: Adult volunteers aged 18 to 60 ingested a single dose of 1-5x10^3 CFU of S. Paratyphi A strain NVGH308. Starting at diagnosis, the diagnosed volunteers took ciprofloxacin 500 mg twice daily for 14 days. Points the paper makes about the study in general: The availability of volunteer samples limited the sample sizes, but these sizes were considered adequate to detect differences between groups. A significant decrease in the space occupied by over-represented MAIT clonotypes was found from baseline to mid-infection (about 0.15 to 0.097), whereas no significant post-infection difference was found. Compared with healthy controls, diagnosed volunteers had more expansion or contraction among the top five MAIT clonotypes (approximately 0.53 versus 0.13), a finding that suggests the repertoire is reshaped by infection. MAIT cell TRBV usage was oligoclonal with a preference for TRBV20 and TRBV6, and infection did not appear to change this usage.

This clonotype was recorded only once. Its antigen remains undetermined. It has no much larger one-base neighbor in the sample; base qualities were not kept. One read amounts to weak evidence. CDR3 length: 17 amino acids, cysteine to phenylalanine. Kept here is only the CDR3 DNA, which spans 51 bases and is read in frame from base 1. CDR1 LGHNA and CDR2 YSLEER are derived from the germline V gene. Trimming removed 0 bases from V and 5 bases from J, leaving 17 bases between the germline ends. The meaning of the sample's time point label: before S. Paratyphi A challenge (baseline). MAIT cells were defined as Valpha7.2+ CD161+ T cells and identified and sorted by flow cytometry. Circulating MAIT cell TCRbeta repertoires were profiled longitudinally in six volunteers who developed enteric fever after controlled oral challenge with live Salmonella Paratyphi A. MAIT cell samples were contributed by each diagnosed volunteer at pre-infection, mid-infection and post-infection timepoints. Enteric fever was diagnosed as Paratyphi A bacteremia and/or persistent fever above 38 °C lasting more than 12 hours. Infection was diagnosed in challenged volunteers between day 4 and day 7 after challenge. For RNA extraction, between about 5,000 and 11,000 MAIT cells from each sample were sorted straight into RNAqueous-Micro lysis buffer. Lymphoprep gradient centrifugation was used to isolate peripheral blood mononuclear cells from both the blood samples and the leukocyte cones. Sorting was done on either a BD FACSAria Fusion or a BD FACSAria III sorter.

To prepare the library, 5' RACE was applied. TCRbeta was amplified in two rounds of PCR using Phusion High-Fidelity polymerase, and the primers added sample-specific barcodes. Template-switch cDNA synthesis with SMARTScribe reverse transcriptase and a TRBC-specific primer was used to generate TCRbeta libraries. After barcoding, samples were pooled and then prepared using the NEBNext Ultra DNA Library Prep Kit for Illumina. Sequencing of libraries was performed on an Illumina MiSeq with the MiSeq reagent kit v2, 300 cycles. In the paper's pipeline: Reads were demultiplexed by barcode with Jemultiplexer and were aligned with MiTCR using default parameters. VDJtools removed non-functional sequences, and clonotypes were defined by amino acid sequence, with clonotype frequencies based on assigned sequence reads. The clonal space homeostasis analysis grouped clonotypes by frequency into over-represented (0.05-1), large, medium and small bins. TCRdb reran the public reads through fastp at Q25 and MiXCR, keeping productive beta chains. Merged by CDR3 protein, the rows form single entries marked with the most common genes and DNA. These V and J calls are TCRdb output, not the study's own analysis. The sample table lists more than 800 distinct CDR3 sequences, about 23% of them with a count of one. About 63% of the sample is taken by the ten largest.

Sequencing used MAIT cells from blood, obtained at the first sampling point of the challenge study. This TCR was sampled from a person between 18 and 70 years old who was deliberately infected with Salmonella Paratyphi A in a paratyphoid fever challenge study. Here the chain combines TRBV4-3 and TRBJ2-1; the D gene is perhaps TRBD1, on 6 matching bases. The sequence in DNA is TGCGCCAGCAGCCAAGAGACAGGCTCTGGGGCCAACAATGAGCAGTTCTTC. Its coded protein is CASSQETGSGANNEQFF.